This TCR beta chain is from a study of T cell repertoires in cytomegalovirus infection. Study information: Matching HLA type and CMV infection were both indicated by public TCR beta signatures.

Only a few counts were recorded for this clonotype. Its antigen is not known. Overall study findings and caveats: The study found HLA-C-restricted CMV-specific TCR beta clonotypes dominating the ex vivo response.

In TCRdb, the reads were re-called with MiXCR into one record per CDR3 protein. The table includes 740,000 or so distinct CDR3 sequences, 35% detected once. The CDR3 sequence is 15 residues long. CDR1 and CDR2 from the germline V gene are SGHRS and YFSETQ. V lost 1 base and J 0 bases, leaving 11 bases between the germline ends. The sample taken for sequencing was PBMCs. The receptor was isolated from a human donor in good health (CMV status not recorded). Some clones in this sample may be carry-over from other donors' samples. The V call is TRBV5-1, the J call TRBJ2-7; weak D call: TRBD2 (6 bases). The CDR3 reads CASSLNWGDSYEQYF. CDR3 DNA: TGCGCCAGCAGCTTGAATTGGGGGGACTCCTACGAGCAGTACTTC.